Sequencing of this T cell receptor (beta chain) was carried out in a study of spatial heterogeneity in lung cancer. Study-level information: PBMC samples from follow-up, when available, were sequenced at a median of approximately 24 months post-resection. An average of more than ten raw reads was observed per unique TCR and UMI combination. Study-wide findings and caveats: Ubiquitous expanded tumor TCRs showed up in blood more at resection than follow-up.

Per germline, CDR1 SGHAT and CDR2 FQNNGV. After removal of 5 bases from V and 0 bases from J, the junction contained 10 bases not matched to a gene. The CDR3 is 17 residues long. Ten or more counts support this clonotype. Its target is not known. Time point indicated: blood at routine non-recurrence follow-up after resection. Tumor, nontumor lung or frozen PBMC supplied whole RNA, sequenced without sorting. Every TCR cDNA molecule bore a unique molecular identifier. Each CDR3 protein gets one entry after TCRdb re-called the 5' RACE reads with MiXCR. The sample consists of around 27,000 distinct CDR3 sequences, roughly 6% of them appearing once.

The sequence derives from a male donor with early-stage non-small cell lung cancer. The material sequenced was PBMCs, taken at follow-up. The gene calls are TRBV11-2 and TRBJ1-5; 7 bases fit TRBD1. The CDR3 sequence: CASSPGGGQDSNQPQHF. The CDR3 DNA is TGTGCCAGCAGCCCAGGTGGCGGACAGGATAGCAATCAGCCCCAGCATTTT.